The text below deals with one T cell receptor (beta chain). No antigen is known for it. No per-base quality is available; no much larger clone lies one base away. The CDR3 starts with the cysteine, ends with the phenylalanine, and has 14 residues. The read is trimmed to its CDR3 DNA, 42 bases read in frame from base 1. Deletion took 3 bases off V and 7 bases off J, with a span of 15 bases between the germline ends. CDR1 and CDR2 (LNHDA, SQIVND) derive from the germline V gene (reference sequence). The data were obtained in a study of blood T cell repertoires in COVID-19 (dated by TCRdb to about 2020). At the level of the whole study: Samples covering the acute and convalescent phases of COVID-19 were provided by collaborators in the United States, Italy and Spain. Where HLA class I and class II types were available, the types were taken from metadata supplied by the sample provider, not from assay-based typing. A de-identified subject ID, COVID-19 status, age in years and sex were almost always included in the sample metadata. The repertoires were released in a freely available public database meant as a resource for research on the immune response to SARS-CoV-2. The samples were drawn from two sources: the first 160 participants of the ongoing ImmuneRACE study, and 1,000 to 1,500 subjects contributed by 6 global collaborators. Subjects who had been exposed to COVID-19, were actively infected with it, or had recovered from it provided the deeply sampled blood TCRbeta repertoires that made up the dataset. The material from the prospective study consisted of cDNA or gDNA derived from T cells, B-cell-depleted T cells, or PBMCs.

TCRbeta CDR3 regions were amplified from genomic DNA using the immunoSEQ Assay, a bias-controlled multiplex PCR. In the original analysis: The number of nucleated cells in each sample was estimated from the amplification of reference gene primers within the assay. Sequence reads were collapsed and filtered to measure the absolute abundance of every unique TCRbeta CDR3 rearrangement. For each sample, productive Simpson clonality was calculated as the square root of Simpson's diversity index across productive rearrangements. Imported from immuneACCESS, the table was reduced by TCRdb to in-frame sequences with V and J called. These copies leave out some clones; in studies compared against another copy, an unresolved V gene accounts for under half, and the cause of the remainder is not known. That table is the source of V, J and clone size, and D and trimming were worked out from the DNA. This sample has tens of thousands of clones in its table, and around 80% of those were observed once. The ten largest account for 35% to 45% of the sample.

Each collaborating institution followed its own protocols to collect whole blood in K2EDTA tubes. Collaborator samples were shipped for TCRbeta analysis as frozen whole blood, isolated PBMCs, or DNA extracted from either sample type. On the study overall, not on this receptor specifically: How much clinical and demographic metadata was included differed by source and by participant, and the metadata was provided uncurated.

Sequenced input: peripheral blood. The V and J genes are TRBV19 and TRBJ1-1; TRBD1 is a weak D gene call, 6 bases matching. This sequence originates from a woman of 80 years or more with active or convalescent COVID-19. The DNA reads TGTGCCAGTAGTATTGCCGGGGGGGCAGGTGAAGCTTTCTTT. Its protein product is CASSIAGGAGEAFF.